The 2 T cell receptor beta chains in this list originate from one sample, sequenced in a study of cytomegalovirus exposure and HLA in healthy donors. Here immunoSEQ multiplex PCR was the method, and the copy in TCRdb shows in-frame clones only, minus some. The sample has 150,000 to 200,000 clones, about four fifths seen once; the top ten hold around 6.7%. Sequencing was done on a sample of PBMCs. The origin of the receptors is a man aged 18 to 29 in good health and CMV-seropositive.

This clone was seen a handful of times. This chain joins TRBV14 and TRBJ2-5; D is unclear. Germline V gives CDR1 SGHDN, CDR2 FVKESK. V lost 4 bases and J 3 bases, leaving 9 bases between the germline ends. The CDR3 length is 13 residues. The CDR3 coding sequence is TGTGCCAGCAGCCGATACAGAGAAGAGACCCAGTACTTC. It yields the protein CASSRYREETQYF.

This clone was found once. The chain combines TRBV27 with TRBJ2-7, with a possible D match to TRBD2 (6 bases). Trimming pared 3 bases from V and 0 bases from J, leaving 12 bases between. Germline values: CDR1 MNHEY, CDR2 SMNVEV (reference sequence). This CDR3 comprises 15 residues. The CDR3 region is CASSLLASGSYEQYF. In nucleotides, the CDR3 is TGTGCCAGCAGTTTGCTAGCGTCGGGCTCCTACGAGCAGTACTTC.